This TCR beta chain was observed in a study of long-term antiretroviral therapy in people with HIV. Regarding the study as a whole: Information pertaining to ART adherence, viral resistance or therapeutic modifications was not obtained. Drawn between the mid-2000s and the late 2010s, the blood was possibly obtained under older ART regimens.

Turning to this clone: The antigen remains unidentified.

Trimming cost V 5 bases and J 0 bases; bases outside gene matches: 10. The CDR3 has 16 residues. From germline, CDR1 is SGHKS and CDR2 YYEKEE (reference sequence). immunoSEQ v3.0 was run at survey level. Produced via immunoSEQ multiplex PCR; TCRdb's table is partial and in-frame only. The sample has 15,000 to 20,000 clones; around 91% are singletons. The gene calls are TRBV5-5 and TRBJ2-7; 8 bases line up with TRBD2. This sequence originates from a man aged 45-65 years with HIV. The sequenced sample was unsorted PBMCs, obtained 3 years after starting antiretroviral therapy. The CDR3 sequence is CASRPTAGAASYEQYF. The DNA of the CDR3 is TGTGCCAGCAGACCGACAGCGGGGGCTGCCTCCTACGAGCAGTACTTC.